These 11 T cell receptor beta chains came from one sample sequenced in a study of cytomegalovirus exposure and HLA in healthy donors. PCR involved 60 Vbeta and 13 Jbeta primers. Data came from immunoSEQ multiplex PCR; TCRdb stores just in-frame clones and leaves some out. The sample gives more than 70,000 clones, 75% to 85% of which show up once; around 3.1% is in the top ten. The sample taken for sequencing was PBMCs. The receptors come from a man between 45 and 60 years old in good health and CMV-seropositive.

The chain employs TRBV10-2 and TRBJ2-2; D gene uncertain. Trimming took 0 bases from V and 4 from J, leaving 6 bases between them. The CDR3 length is 14 residues. Germline V gene sequence: CDR1 WSHSY, CDR2 SAAADI. Written as DNA, the CDR3 is TGCGCCAGCAGTGAGTCGGCTCCCACCGGGGAGCTGTTTTTT. Its protein product is CASSESAPTGELFF.

The rearrangement links TRBV4-3 to TRBJ2-2; 7 positions agree with TRBD1. This CDR3 has 14 amino acids. Trimming cost V 4 bases and J 1 base; bases outside gene matches: 0. Germline V gene data show CDR1 as LGHNA and CDR2 as YSLEER. DNA of the CDR3: TGCGCCAGCAGCCGACAGGGGAACACCGGGGAGCTGTTTTTT. This translates into CASSRQGNTGELFF.

This clone was seen only a few times. The chain links TRBV19 to TRBJ1-1, with a tentative D call TRBD1 (6 bases). Trimming took off 5 bases at V and 4 bases at J, with 20 bases between the two ends. Germline V CDR1 and CDR2: LNHDA, SQIVND (reference sequence). The CDR3 runs 16 residues. Here the CDR3 reads CASSLYRAPGGTEAFF. CDR3 nucleotide sequence: TGTGCCAGTAGTCTCTACAGGGCCCCGGGGGGCACTGAAGCTTTCTTT.

This clone showed up just a few times. The gene calls are TRBV10-3 and TRBJ1-5; D uncertain. The CDR3 consists of 15 residues. The germline V gene encodes CDR1 ENHRY and CDR2 SYGVKD. Trimming removed 2 bases at V and 4 bases at J, with 12 bases between. This chain's CDR3 is CAISEAPTQNQPQHF. DNA for the CDR3: TGTGCCATCAGTGAGGCCCCTACACAGAATCAGCCCCAGCATTTT.

This clone was detected only once. The DNA for the CDR3 is TGTGCCAGCAGCTTAGATCTCGCGAGAAATTCACCCCTCCACTTT. Translating gives CASSLDLARNSPLHF. The chain links TRBV11-3 to TRBJ1-6, with unresolved D. Germline lookup yields CDR1 SGHNT and CDR2 YENEEA. The V and J ends lost 0 bases and 7 bases respectively, with 10 bases between them. This CDR3 has 15 amino acids.

This chain joins TRBV2 and TRBJ2-7, with 10 positions matching TRBD2. The V gene's germline CDR1 is SNHLY and CDR2 FYNNEI. V was clipped by 4 bases and J by 1 base; unmatched bases: 4. This CDR3 has 15 residues. This CDR3 is CASSGNSGGSYEQYF. The CDR3 nucleotides read TGTGCCAGCAGTGGGAATAGCGGGGGGTCCTACGAGCAGTACTTC.

The CDR3 DNA follows: TGTGCCAGCAGTGGTAATACGCTGACAGGCTCTGGAAACACCATATATTTT. Amino acid sequence: CASSGNTLTGSGNTIYF. The chain carries TRBV4-2 and TRBJ1-3; D possibly corresponds to TRBD1 (6 bases). Trimming pared 6 bases from V and 0 bases from J, leaving 18 bases between. The germline gives CDR1 LGHNA, CDR2 YNFKEQ. The CDR3 sequence is 17 residues long.

The chain combines TRBV10-1 with TRBJ2-7; weak D call: TRBD2 (6 bases). V was trimmed by 10 bases and J by 12 bases, leaving 13 bases between them. The germline V gene encodes CDR1 WNHNN and CDR2 SYGVQD (reference sequence). The CDR3 has 9 residues. The CDR3 nucleotides are TGCGCCAACTCAAACGGGGGGTACTTC. This sequence encodes CANSNGGYF.

The chain recombines TRBV4-3 with TRBJ2-1; TRBD2 is a possible D gene (6 bases). Germline loops: CDR1 LGHNA, CDR2 YSLEER. This CDR3 is built from 19 residues. V dropped 0 bases and J dropped 1 base, with 19 bases sitting between them. The DNA of the CDR3 is TGCGCCAGCAGCCAAGATCTTGTGGGACTCTCCTCGTCCTACAATGAGCAGTTCTTC. Translated: CASSQDLVGLSSSYNEQFF.

This clone was detected only a few times. The rearrangement uses TRBV7-8 and TRBJ2-7; 10 bases map to TRBD2. Germline loops: CDR1 SGHVS, CDR2 FQNEAQ. The CDR3 sequence is 14 residues long. Trimming cost V 1 base and J 8 bases; bases outside gene matches: 5. DNA for the CDR3: TGTGCCAGCAGCTTAGAGGGGACTAGCGCGAAGCAGTACTTC. It specifies CASSLEGTSAKQYF.

CDR3 bases: TGTGCCAGCAGCGCCTCCGGGACAGGGGGCTTCGGGCAGTACTTC. Translated: CASSASGTGGFGQYF. This chain connects TRBV7-8 to TRBJ2-7, with TRBD1 matching over 12 bases. CDR3 length equals 15 residues. The germline V gene encodes CDR1 SGHVS and CDR2 FQNEAQ. V lost 5 bases and J lost 9; bases outside the gene matches: 11. The full variable domain, completed using reference TRBV7-8 and TRBJ2-7, is GAGVSQSPRYKVAKRGQDVALRCDPISGHVSLFWYQQALGQGPEFLTYFQNEAQLDKSGLPSDRFFAERPEGSVSTLKIQRTQQEDSAVYLCASSASGTGGFGQYFGPGTRLTVT.